This TCR beta chain emerged from a study of OX40 agonist ivuxolimab in advanced cancers. Across the study: Aged roughly 23 to 90 with a mean of approximately 57 years, they were around 79% male.

After removal of 5 bases from V and 2 bases from J, the junction contained 3 bases not matched to a gene. The CDR3 is 13 residues long. Germline CDR1 MNHNY, CDR2 SVGAGI (reference sequence). The table came from immunoSEQ multiplex PCR; TCRdb's copy has only in-frame clones and leaves some out. The profile shows approximately 47,000 clones, 81% of them singletons. The rearrangement joins TRBV6-6 to TRBJ2-7, with TRBD1 identical over 7 bases. Sequencing was performed on CD4+ or CD8+ T cells sorted from blood, taken in a trial of the OX40 agonist ivuxolimab. The source is an adult with an advanced solid tumor such as melanoma, head and neck, liver or kidney cancer. CDR3 loop: CASSLQGAYEQYF. In DNA, the CDR3 is TGTGCCAGCAGTCTCCAGGGGGCCTACGAGCAGTACTTC.